This TCR beta chain was identified during a study of shared clonotypes between healthy human individuals. TCRdb's copy holds only in-frame clones and misses some; the assay was immunoSEQ multiplex PCR. This table has roughly 2,000,000 clones, 93% appearing once. The germline CDR1 and CDR2 sequences are MRHNA and SNTAGT. The CDR3 length is 13 residues. The V end was cut by 6 bases, the J end by 2 bases, with 10 bases between. Terminally differentiated effector memory CD45RA+ cells were excluded by CCR7 positive selection of CD45RO-negative cells. The sample consisted of naive CD8+ T cells from PBMCs. This chain uses TRBV6-4 with TRBJ1-2; D may be TRBD1 (5 bases). This clonotype was sampled from a man between 18 and 35 years old in good health. Some clones in this sample may be carry-over from other donors' samples. The CDR3 nucleotides are TGTGCCAGCAGCGAGGGACGGAACTATGGCTACACCTTC. Translating gives CASSEGRNYGYTF.